Sequencing of this T cell receptor beta chain was carried out in a study of regulatory and conventional T cells in RAG deficiency (dated by TCRdb to about 2017). In the study overall: To compare the diversity and composition of the repertoires of Treg, conventional CD4+ and CD8+ T cells between RAG-deficient patients and healthy controls, the study applied high-throughput TCR beta sequencing.

Broad study findings and their caveats: In Omenn syndrome patients, sorted CD25-high CD127-low cells may represent peripherally activated cells rather than bona fide Treg cells. Unique TCR beta sequences from Treg cells were roughly 110-fold fewer in Omenn syndrome and CID/AS patients than controls, versus 7.5 to 10-fold for other subsets. For some subjects, some analyses of T-cell subsets were not performed. All patient T-cell subsets had shorter CDR3 lengths; Omenn syndrome patients showed >75% Treg-Tconv repertoire overlap at nucleotide and amino acid level. Compared with control T-cell subpopulations, RAG-deficient patients had much lower Shannon entropy and higher Simpson indices.

Before genomic DNA was extracted, regulatory T cells were isolated from blood as CD4+CD25-high CD127-low cells. For repertoire analyses, the comparison group consisted of about eight healthy control donors. CDR1 WNHNN and CDR2 SYGVQD were looked up in the germline V gene (reference sequence). Its CDR3 holds 15 amino acids, cysteine through phenylalanine. Only the CDR3 portion is preserved as DNA: 45 bases, with reading frame beginning at the first base. V is cut back by 3 bases and J by 5 bases, with 4 bases in the junction unmatched. The protocol used for the library was the immunoSEQ multiplex PCR assay. Genomic DNA from the sorted T-cell subsets was used to amplify and sequence rearranged TCR beta chain products. On the study's bioinformatics: Repertoire diversity of productive TCR beta rearrangements was quantified using Shannon entropy and Simpson indices. To gauge clonal expansion, the frequencies of the 100 most abundant productive TCR beta clonotypes among total reads were added together. The TRB repertoires were scored with a self-reactivity index that is based on amino acid usage at CDR3beta positions 6 and 7. Two-way ANOVA was used for repertoire analyses, while Student t or Mann-Whitney tests were used for flow cytometric analyses. This immuneACCESS table, as held by TCRdb, lists in-frame sequences with V and J called but not all clones. Of the missing ones, under half trace to an unresolved V gene in checked studies; the others have no known cause. V, J and clone size derive from that table, while D and trimming were established from the DNA sequence. The sample records under 20,000 clones, around 90% of which are singletons. The ten top clones hold more than 1.4% of the sample.

As for this clone: There is no known antigen for this receptor. The input lacks base qualities; no much larger clone sits a single base away. The sample has other DNA sequences that encode this CDR3 too.

These data also formed part of another study, on regulatory T cells. According to the second study: In the multiplex PCR, 52 forward TRBV primers and 13 reverse TRBJ primers were used, and assay-based and computational corrections were applied for amplification bias. Restricted unique TRB V-J pairs and skewed V and J gene usage were observed in patient repertoires, most markedly in regulatory T cells. The study compared T-cell receptor beta repertoires of sorted regulatory, conventional CD4+ and CD8+ T cells in CD3G-deficient patients with those in healthy controls. Peripheral blood mononuclear cells were isolated by Ficoll density separation. Within the immunoSEQ assay, multiplex PCR amplified rearranged TRB loci from genomic DNA. TRB amplicons were sequenced using an Illumina HiSeq platform. Raw sequences were error-filtered and aligned to reference gene sequences by custom algorithms and were subsequently analyzed with the immunoSEQ online tools. Productive and nonproductive TRB rearrangement frequencies were evaluated among both unique and total sequences. Group comparisons used t tests, Mann-Whitney tests or two-way ANOVA run in Prism software.

The sequence joins TRBV10-1 to TRBJ2-2; TRBD1 matches 9 bases in the middle. The sequenced sample was Tregs sorted from blood. This clonotype was obtained from a human donor in good health. The DNA sequence is given as TGCGCCAGCAGTGATGGACAGGGGCGGACCGGGGAGCTGTTTTTT. This translates into CASSDGQGRTGELFF.